This entry is about one T cell receptor (beta chain). This specimen belongs to a study of blood T cell repertoires in COVID-19. Study in general: The origin of the acute and convalescent COVID-19 samples was the United States, Italy and Spain.

Source study methods: Reference gene primer amplification in the assay estimated nucleated cell counts. Assay: immunoSEQ multiplex PCR; the TCRdb copy retains only in-frame clones and omits some. The DNA was the basis for D and trimming; V, J and clone size are from that table. The sample carries approximately 210,000 clones, approximately 89% recorded once. What was sequenced was peripheral blood. The origin of this receptor is a middle-aged woman with acute or convalescent COVID-19.

CDR3 in amino acids: CASSLDTGGVYGYTF. The CDR3 DNA is TGCGCCAGCAGCTTGGATACAGGGGGAGTCTATGGCTACACCTTC. The genes are TRBV5-1 and TRBJ1-2, with TRBD1 matching 8 bases. Unmatched junction bases numbered 5, after V lost 0 bases and J lost 4 bases. The CDR3 has 15 residues. Germline CDR1 and CDR2: SGHRS and YFSETQ.